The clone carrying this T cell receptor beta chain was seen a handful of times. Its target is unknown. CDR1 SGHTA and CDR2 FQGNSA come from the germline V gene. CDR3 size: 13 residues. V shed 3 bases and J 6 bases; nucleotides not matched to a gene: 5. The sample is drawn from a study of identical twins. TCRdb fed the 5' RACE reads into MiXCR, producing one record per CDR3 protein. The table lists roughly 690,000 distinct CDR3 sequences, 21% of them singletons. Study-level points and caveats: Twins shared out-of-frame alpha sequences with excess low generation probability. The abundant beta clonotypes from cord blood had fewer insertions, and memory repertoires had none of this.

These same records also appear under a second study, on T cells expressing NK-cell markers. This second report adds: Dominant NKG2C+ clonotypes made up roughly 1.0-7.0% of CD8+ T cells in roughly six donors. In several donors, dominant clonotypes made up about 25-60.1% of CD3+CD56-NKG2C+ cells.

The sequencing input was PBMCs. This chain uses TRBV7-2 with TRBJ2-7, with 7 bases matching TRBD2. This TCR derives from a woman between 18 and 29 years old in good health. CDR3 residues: CASSFMGGAEQYF. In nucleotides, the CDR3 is TGTGCCAGCAGCTTCATGGGAGGGGCCGAGCAGTACTTC.